This T cell receptor (beta chain) was retrieved from a study of blood T cell repertoires in COVID-19. Turning to the study itself: COVID-19 samples collected from the United States, Italy and Spain covered acute and convalescent phases. From T cells, B-cell-depleted T cells, or PBMCs came the material, which was cDNA or gDNA.

The CDR3 totals 17 residues. Germline V gene sequence: CDR1 MGHDK, CDR2 SYGVNS. J gave up 6 bases and V 2 bases, and 9 bases lay outside the gene matches. Libraries were prepared by immunoSEQ multiplex PCR; TCRdb keeps only in-frame clonotypes and omits some of them. Here the sample spans around 150,000 clones, about 84% being singletons. Sequencing was performed on peripheral blood. J is TRBJ1-6 and V is TRBV25-1, with 8 bases aligning to TRBD1. The clonotype originates from a human donor in a cohort sampled during active COVID-19. The CDR3 protein is CASSESAHRGGNSPLHF. In nucleotides, the CDR3 is TGTGCCAGCAGTGAAAGCGCGCACAGGGGGGGTAATTCACCCCTCCACTTT. The entire variable domain, with the rest obtained from reference TRBV25-1 and TRBJ1-6, is as follows: EADIYQTPRYLVIGTGKKITLECSQTMGHDKMYWYQQDPGMELHLIHYSYGVNSTEKGDLSSESTVSRIRTEHFPLTLESARPSHTSQYLCASSESAHRGGNSPLHFGNGTRLTVT.